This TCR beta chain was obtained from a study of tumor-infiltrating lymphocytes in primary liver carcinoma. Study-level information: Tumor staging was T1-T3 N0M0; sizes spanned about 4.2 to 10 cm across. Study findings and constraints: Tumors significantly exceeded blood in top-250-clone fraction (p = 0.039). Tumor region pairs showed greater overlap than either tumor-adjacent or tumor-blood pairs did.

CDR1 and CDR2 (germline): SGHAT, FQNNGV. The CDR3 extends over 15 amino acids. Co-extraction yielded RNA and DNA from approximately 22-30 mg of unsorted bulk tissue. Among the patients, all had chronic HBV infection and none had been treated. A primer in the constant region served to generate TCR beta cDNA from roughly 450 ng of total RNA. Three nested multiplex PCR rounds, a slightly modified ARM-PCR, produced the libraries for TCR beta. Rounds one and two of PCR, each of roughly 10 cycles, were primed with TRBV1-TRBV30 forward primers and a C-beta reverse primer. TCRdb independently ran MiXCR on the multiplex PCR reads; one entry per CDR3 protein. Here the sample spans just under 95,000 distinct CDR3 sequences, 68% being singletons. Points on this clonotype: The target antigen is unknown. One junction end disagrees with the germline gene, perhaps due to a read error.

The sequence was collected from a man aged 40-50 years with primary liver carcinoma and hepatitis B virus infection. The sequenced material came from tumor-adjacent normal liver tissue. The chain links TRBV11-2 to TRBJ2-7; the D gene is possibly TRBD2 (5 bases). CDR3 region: CASSLGGSLPYEQHF. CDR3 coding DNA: TGTGCCAGCAGCCTCGGTGGGAGTCTACCCTACGAGCAGCACTTC.